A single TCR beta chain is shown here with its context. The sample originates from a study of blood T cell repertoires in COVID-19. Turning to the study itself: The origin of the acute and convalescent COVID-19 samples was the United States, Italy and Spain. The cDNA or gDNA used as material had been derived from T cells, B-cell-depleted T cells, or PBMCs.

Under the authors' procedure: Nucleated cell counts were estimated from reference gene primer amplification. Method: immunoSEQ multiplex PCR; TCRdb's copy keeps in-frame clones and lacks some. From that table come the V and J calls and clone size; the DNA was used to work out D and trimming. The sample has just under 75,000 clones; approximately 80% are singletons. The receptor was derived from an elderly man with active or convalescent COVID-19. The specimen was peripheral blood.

CDR3 protein: CASSPPGVRQNEAFF. CDR3 sequence (DNA): TGTGCCAGCAGTCCGCCCGGCGTCAGGCAAAATGAAGCTTTCTTT. The rearrangement joins TRBV27 to TRBJ1-1, with D uncertain. Germline CDR1 is MNHEY and CDR2 is SMNVEV (reference sequence). The CDR3 totals 15 residues. The V end lost 5 bases, the J end lost 7 bases, and 20 bases lay between the germline ends.